This TCR beta chain is drawn from a study of blood T cell repertoires in COVID-19. At the level of the study: Sample material is recorded as cDNA or gDNA derived from T cells, B-cell-depleted T cells, or PBMCs.

As processed by the authors: Estimation of nucleated cell counts was performed using reference gene primer amplification. Here immunoSEQ multiplex PCR was the method, and the copy in TCRdb shows in-frame clones only, minus some. The V and J calls and the clone size are those of that table, but D and trimming were determined from the DNA. The sample yields a few hundred thousand clones, 75% to 90% seen once. This CDR3 has 17 residues. The junction had 5 bases not matched to a gene; V was cut back by 0 bases and J by 4 bases. Per germline, CDR1 LGHDT and CDR2 YNNKEL (reference sequence). This clonotype originated in a man aged 35-49 years who had recovered from COVID-19. The specimen was PBMCs or T cells enriched from blood (not recorded which). The rearrangement uses TRBV3-1 (or the pseudogene TRBV3-2) and TRBJ2-5; TRBD2 agrees at 13 bases. The CDR3 protein is CASSQELAGGPRETQYF. Here the CDR3 DNA reads TGTGCCAGCAGCCAAGAACTAGCGGGAGGGCCTCGAGAGACCCAGTACTTC.